The present T cell receptor (beta chain) was sequenced within a study of blood T cell repertoires in COVID-19. The overall study: Sites in the United States, Italy and Spain provided acute and convalescent COVID-19 samples. Nucleic acid was either cDNA or gDNA, and it came from T cells, B-cell-depleted T cells, or PBMCs.

Germline CDR1 reads SGHRS; CDR2 reads YFSETQ. The CDR3 runs to 15 residues. V was trimmed by 4 bases and J by 8 bases, leaving 18 bases between them. Patients in Seattle were enrolled during active infection, then followed longitudinally. As processed by the authors: Reference gene primers were amplified, and this amplification served to estimate nucleated cell counts. Measured with immunoSEQ multiplex PCR; TCRdb has only the in-frame clones, and not every one. V, J and clone size are taken as reported in that table, and D and trimming were inferred from the DNA itself. This table holds roughly 160,000 clones, around nine tenths found once.

The sequenced sample consisted of peripheral blood. The sequence was obtained from a man between 60 and 75 years old with COVID-19, enrolled during active disease. This chain joins TRBV5-1 and TRBJ1-4; D might be TRBD1 (6 bases). The CDR3 DNA is TGCGCCAGCAGCCAGAGGCCGGGACATGAGGAAAAACTGTTTTTT. Residues: CASSQRPGHEEKLFF.